This T cell receptor (beta chain) was profiled in a study of blood T cell repertoires in COVID-19. Study summary: The cDNA or gDNA used as material had been derived from T cells, B-cell-depleted T cells, or PBMCs.

In the original workflow: How many nucleated cells were present was estimated from reference gene primer amplification. Only in-frame clones appear in the TCRdb table, and some are missing; sequencing was by immunoSEQ multiplex PCR. The DNA gave D and trimming, while V, J and clone size come from that table. The table has some 360,000 clones, about nine tenths seen once. In the case of this clone: The sample holds other DNA sequences that translate to the same CDR3.

The germline V gene has CDR1 SGHAT and CDR2 FQNNGV. V dropped 3 bases and J dropped 0 bases, with 5 bases sitting between them. This CDR3 spans 13 amino acids. V usage is TRBV11-2 and J usage is TRBJ1-1; D unresolved. This TCR was sampled from a woman aged 60-70 years with COVID-19, enrolled during active disease. The specimen sequenced was peripheral blood. The CDR3 DNA reads TGTGCCAGCAGCTTTACGGTGAACACTGAAGCTTTCTTT. As protein: CASSFTVNTEAFF. Variable domain in full (rest from reference TRBV11-2 and TRBJ1-1): EAGVAQSPRYKIIEKRQSVAFWCNPISGHATLYWYQQILGQGPKLLIQFQNNGVVDDSQLPKDRFSAERLKGVDSTLKIQPAKLEDSAVYLCASSFTVNTEAFFGQGTRLTVV.